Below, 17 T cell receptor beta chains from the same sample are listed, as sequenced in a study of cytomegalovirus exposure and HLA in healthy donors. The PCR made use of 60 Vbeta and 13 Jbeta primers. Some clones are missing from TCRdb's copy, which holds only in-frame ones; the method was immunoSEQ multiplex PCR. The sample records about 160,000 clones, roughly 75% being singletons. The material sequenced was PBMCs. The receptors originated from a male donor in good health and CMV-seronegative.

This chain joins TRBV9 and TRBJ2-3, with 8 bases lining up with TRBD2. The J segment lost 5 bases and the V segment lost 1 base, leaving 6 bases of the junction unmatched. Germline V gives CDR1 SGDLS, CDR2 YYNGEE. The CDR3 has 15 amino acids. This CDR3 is CASSVQREQGDTQYF. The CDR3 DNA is TGTGCCAGCAGCGTACAGCGGGAGCAGGGAGATACGCAGTATTTT.

CDR3 sequence reads: CASSLTRGGETQYF. CDR3 in DNA: TGCGCCAGCAGCTTGACAAGGGGGGGGGAGACCCAGTACTTC. The genes are TRBV5-1 and TRBJ2-5; TRBD2 might be the D (7 bases). Germline-derived CDR1 and CDR2 are SGHRS and YFSETQ. CDR3 length: 14 residues. Trimming took 1 base from V and 5 from J, leaving 12 bases between them.

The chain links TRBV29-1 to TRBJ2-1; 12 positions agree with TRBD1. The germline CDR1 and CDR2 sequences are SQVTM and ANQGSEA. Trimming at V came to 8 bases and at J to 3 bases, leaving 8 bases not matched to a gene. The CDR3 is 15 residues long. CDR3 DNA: TGCAGCATCAGGGGGGACAGGGGGCTCTACAATGAGCAGTTCTTC. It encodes CSIRGDRGLYNEQFF.

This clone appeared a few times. This CDR3 is CARSLRGSKYQPQHF. CDR3 bases: TGTGCCAGAAGCTTGCGAGGCAGCAAATATCAGCCCCAGCATTTT. V and J are TRBV5-3 and TRBJ1-5; D is unresolved. TRBV5-3 is an open reading frame whose function is uncertain. V shed 1 base and J shed 5 bases, with 13 bases lying between them. The CDR3 extends over 15 amino acids.

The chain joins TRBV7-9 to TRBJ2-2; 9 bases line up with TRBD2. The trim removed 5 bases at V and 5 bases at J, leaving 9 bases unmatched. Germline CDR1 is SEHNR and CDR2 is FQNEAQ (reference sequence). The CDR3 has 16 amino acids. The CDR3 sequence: CASSPAGTSWTGELFF. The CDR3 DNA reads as TGTGCCAGCAGCCCCGCCGGGACTAGCTGGACCGGGGAGCTGTTTTTT.

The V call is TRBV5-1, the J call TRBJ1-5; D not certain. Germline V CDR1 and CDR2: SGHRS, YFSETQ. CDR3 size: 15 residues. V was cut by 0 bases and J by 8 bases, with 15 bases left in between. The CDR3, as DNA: TGCGCCAGCAGCTTGGAGTTAGGAGGGAACAAGCCCCAGCATTTT. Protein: CASSLELGGNKPQHF.

CDR3 sequence (DNA): TGTGCCAGCCGGGAGAACACTGAAGCTTTCTTT. Encoded protein: CASRENTEAFF. This sequence joins TRBV27 and TRBJ1-1; unclear D gene. V was trimmed by 8 bases and J by 1 base, leaving 5 bases between them. The V gene's germline CDR1 is MNHEY and CDR2 SMNVEV (reference sequence). The CDR3 is 11 amino acids.

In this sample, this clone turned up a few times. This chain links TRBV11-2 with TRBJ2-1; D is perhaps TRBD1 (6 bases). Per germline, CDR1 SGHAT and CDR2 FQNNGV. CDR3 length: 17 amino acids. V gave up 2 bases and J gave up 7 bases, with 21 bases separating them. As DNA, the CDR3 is TGTGCCAGCAGCTTACTTACAGGGTCCACTCGGTCAAATGAGCAGTTCTTC. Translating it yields CASSLLTGSTRSNEQFF.

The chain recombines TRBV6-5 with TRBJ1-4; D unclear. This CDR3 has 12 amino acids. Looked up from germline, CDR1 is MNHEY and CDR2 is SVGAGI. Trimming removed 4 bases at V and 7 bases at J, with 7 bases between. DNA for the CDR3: TGTGCCAGCAGTTCATTACTTGAAAAACTGTTTTTT. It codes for CASSSLLEKLFF.

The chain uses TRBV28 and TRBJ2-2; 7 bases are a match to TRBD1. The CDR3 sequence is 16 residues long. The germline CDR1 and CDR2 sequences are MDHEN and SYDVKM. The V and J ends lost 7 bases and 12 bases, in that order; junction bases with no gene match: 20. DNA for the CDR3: TGTGCCAGCATCACTCATACAGGGGAGAGACCTGATCAGCTGTTTTTT. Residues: CASITHTGERPDQLFF.

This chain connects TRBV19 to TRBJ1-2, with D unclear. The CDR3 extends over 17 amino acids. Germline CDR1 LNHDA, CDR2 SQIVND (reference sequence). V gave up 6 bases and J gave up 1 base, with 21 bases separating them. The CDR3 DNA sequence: TGTGCCAGTAGCCCCTCGCCCGGGTTTACACTTAACTATGGCTACACCTTC. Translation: CASSPSPGFTLNYGYTF.

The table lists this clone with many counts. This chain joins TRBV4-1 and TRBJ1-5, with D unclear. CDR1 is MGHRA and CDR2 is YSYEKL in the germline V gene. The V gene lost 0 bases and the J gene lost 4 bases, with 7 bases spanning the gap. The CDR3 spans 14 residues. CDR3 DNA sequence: TGCGCCAGCAGCCAAGAAGCGGGGAATCAGCCCCAGCATTTT. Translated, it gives CASSQEAGNQPQHF.

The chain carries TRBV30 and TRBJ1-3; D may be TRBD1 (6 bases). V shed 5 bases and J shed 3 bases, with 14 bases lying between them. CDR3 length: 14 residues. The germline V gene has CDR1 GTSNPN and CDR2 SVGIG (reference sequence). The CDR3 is CAWGDTLFGNTIYF. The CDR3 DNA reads TGTGCCTGGGGGGACACCCTCTTTGGAAACACCATATATTTT.

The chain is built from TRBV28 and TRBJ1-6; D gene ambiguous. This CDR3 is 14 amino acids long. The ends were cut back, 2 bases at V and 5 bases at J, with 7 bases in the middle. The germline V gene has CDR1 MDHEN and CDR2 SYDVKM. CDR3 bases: TGTGCCAGCAGTTTACCCAGGAATAATTCACCCCTCCACTTT. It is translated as CASSLPRNNSPLHF.

The CDR3 sequence is CASSESMEGAGGNTIYF. The CDR3 bases are TGCGCCAGCAGTGAGTCTATGGAGGGGGCAGGTGGAAACACCATATATTTT. The gene calls are TRBV10-1 and TRBJ1-3; 7 nucleotides line up with TRBD1. The germline gives CDR1 WNHNN, CDR2 SYGVQD (reference sequence). Germline trimming cut 0 bases from V and 3 bases from J; bases unmatched to any gene: 8. The CDR3 is 17 amino acids.

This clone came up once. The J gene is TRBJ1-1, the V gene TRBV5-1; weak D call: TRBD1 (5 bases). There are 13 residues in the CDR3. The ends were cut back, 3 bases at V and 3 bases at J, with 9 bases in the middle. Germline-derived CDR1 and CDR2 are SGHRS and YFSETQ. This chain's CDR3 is CASSYWGDTEAFF. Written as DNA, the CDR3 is TGCGCCAGCAGCTACTGGGGGGACACTGAAGCTTTCTTT.

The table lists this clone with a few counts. The CDR3 region has the DNA TGTGCCAGCAGGGTCGGGGGGGCAGCTAATCAGCCCCAGCATTTT. Protein: CASRVGGAANQPQHF. The V and J genes are TRBV6-1 and TRBJ1-5, with a tentative D call TRBD1 (6 bases). The germline V and J ends were trimmed by 6 bases and 4 bases, with 16 bases remaining between them. Germline V gene data show CDR1 as MNHNS and CDR2 as SASEGT. The CDR3 contains 15 residues.